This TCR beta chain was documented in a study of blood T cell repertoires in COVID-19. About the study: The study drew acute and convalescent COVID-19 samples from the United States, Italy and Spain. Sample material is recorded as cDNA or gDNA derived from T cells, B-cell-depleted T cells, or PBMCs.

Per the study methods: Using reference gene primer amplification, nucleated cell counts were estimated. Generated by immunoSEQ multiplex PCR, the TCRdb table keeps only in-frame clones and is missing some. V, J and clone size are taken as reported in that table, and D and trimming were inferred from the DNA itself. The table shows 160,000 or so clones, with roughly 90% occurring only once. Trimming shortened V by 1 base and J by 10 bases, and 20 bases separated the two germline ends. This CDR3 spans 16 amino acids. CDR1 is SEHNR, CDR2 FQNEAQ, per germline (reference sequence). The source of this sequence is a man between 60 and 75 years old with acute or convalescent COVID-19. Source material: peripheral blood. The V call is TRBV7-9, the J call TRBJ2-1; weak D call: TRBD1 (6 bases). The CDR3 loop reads CASSLGGGQTGIEQFF. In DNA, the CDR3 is TGTGCCAGCAGCTTAGGGGGTGGGCAAACAGGGATCGAGCAGTTCTTC.